This T cell receptor (beta chain) appears in the sequencing data of a study of radiotherapy plus CTLA-4 blockade in lung cancer. Study-wide context: Among patients, about 20% showed objective responses, and approximately 30% had disease control.

Study-level findings and limits: TCR clones of tumor origin grew in blood after radiotherapy plus ipilimumab.

The assay was immunoSEQ multiplex PCR, and TCRdb's table has in-frame clones only and misses some. The table lists more than 25,000 clones, approximately 80% of them singletons. Those with chemo-refractory metastatic non-small-cell lung cancer were treated with focal radiation combined with CTLA-4 blockade using ipilimumab. About this clone: What it binds is unknown.

Material: peripheral blood, obtained from a patient treated with radiotherapy plus ipilimumab. The clonotype originates from a human donor with non-small cell lung cancer that progressed on radiotherapy plus ipilimumab.

In DNA, the CDR3 is TGTGCCAGCAGTGGAGGGGGCTTTTTTGAGGTCTACACCTTC. Translating it yields CASSGGGFFEVYTF. The chain recombines TRBV28 with TRBJ1-2; 7 nucleotides agree with TRBD1. V lost 5 bases to trimming and J lost 10 bases; unmatched junction nucleotides: 13. Germline CDR1 MDHEN, CDR2 SYDVKM. This CDR3 has 14 residues.